The T cell receptor beta chain described here comes from a study of blood T cells in healthy people across ages. Study-level information: About one barcoded beta molecule per two T cells was the capture yield of template switching.

Regarding this clonotype: The antigen remains unidentified.

Sample-barcoded 5' priming and a J-beta primer mix drove a second PCR of roughly 7 to 11 cycles. Every cDNA molecule bore a tag from a template-switch adaptor containing 12 random nucleotides. TCRdb analysed the 5' RACE reads with MiXCR anew, one entry per CDR3 protein. Of about 830,000 distinct CDR3 sequences listed, 62% are singletons. Study observations and caveats: Whereas aged donors had fewer naive CD4+ cells, long-lived donors had more of them and higher diversity.

Germline loops: CDR1 SNHLY, CDR2 FYNNEI. The CDR3 is 14 residues long. V was clipped by 8 bases and J by 7 bases, with 21 bases between them. Sequencing was carried out using blood. The V and J genes are TRBV2 and TRBJ2-7, with a possible D match to TRBD2 (5 bases). The source of this sequence is a man aged 25 to 40 in good health. The CDR3 sequence is CASRTEVLRVEQYF. In nucleotides, the CDR3 is TGTGCCAGCCGCACGGAGGTTCTACGAGTTGAGCAGTACTTC. Supplemented by reference TRBV2 and TRBJ2-7, the full variable domain reads EPEVTQTPSHQVTQMGQEVILRCVPISNHLYFYWYRQILGQKVEFLVSFYNNEISEKSEIFDDQFSVERPDGSNFTLKIRSTKLEDSAMYFCASRTEVLRVEQYFGPGTRLTVT.